This paragraph covers one T cell receptor (beta chain) sequence. Its antigen remains unidentified. No base-level quality is on record; no much larger clone is a single base apart. In the germline V gene (reference sequence), CDR1 corresponds to MNHEY and CDR2 to SMNVEV. The V and J ends are trimmed by 6 bases and 2 bases, leaving 13 bases between them. The CDR3 holds 14 amino acids from the cysteine to the phenylalanine. Only the CDR3 part of the read is kept: 42 bases, read in frame from the first base. The data were obtained in a study of cytomegalovirus exposure and HLA in healthy donors (dated 2017 in TCRdb). With regard to the full study: According to an earlier analysis of 587 of the donors, 150 million to 200 million T cells yielded 90 million to 130 million unique TCR beta sequences and about 280 Gb of sequence data. A handful of DR-DQ haplotypes were handled as single units for association and clustering because linkage in the cohort was strong. Class I and class II HLA loci were covered by the typing at four-digit resolution. Besides the first cohort of approximately 710 subjects, a separate validation cohort made up of over a hundred different subjects was used. All discovery cohort repertoires had been generated on a single sequencing platform. To study patterns of TCR occurrence, a later analysis re-analyzed previously published TCR beta repertoires from hundreds of donors and added high-resolution HLA genotyping. Genome-wide SNP genotypes for about three fifths of the roughly 670 donors were used in a later genetic analysis, which treated that subset as a discovery cohort. Among approximately 370 genotyped donors of the cohort, an average of around 250,000 unique TCR beta nucleotide sequences was sequenced per donor, of which roughly 17% were non-productive. Alongside the repertoire data, information on donor age, sex, ethnicity and CMV serostatus was compiled. Using immunosequencing, the study profiled T cell repertoires from approximately 700 subjects and related those repertoires to cytomegalovirus serostatus. The study aimed to test whether signatures of past pathogen exposure could be identified by cataloging public T cell receptors. Rather than drawing on any new phenotypic data, the later analysis identified candidate immune exposures from TCR beta sequences and the way those sequences occurred across donors. Of the 300 to 450 genotyped donors, approximately 80% fell in the genetic ancestry cluster associated with self-reported Caucasian donors. An earlier analysis of about 600 of the donors used high-throughput TCR beta sequencing to judge whether each TCR beta V gene segment behaved as functional or pseudogenic. Typing coverage varied by locus: roughly 629-630 donors for A, B, C, DRB1 and DQB1; about 520 for DQA1; around 610 for DPA1; fewer than 480 for DPB1. An early release covering about 600 HLA-typed donors comprised about 320 gigabases of sequencing data and around 80 million unique TCR sequences. To predict cytomegalovirus infection status, the study brought together high-throughput TCR immunosequencing, statistical association of individual TCRs with disease status, and machine learning. Broad study findings and their caveats: A further reported finding was that TCR beta sequences accurately predicted the HLA-A and HLA-B alleles for most subjects in the first cohort. In a later analysis, several top co-occurrence clusters were reported to appear linked to parvovirus B19, influenza, CMV and Epstein-Barr virus. A later analysis found that TCR association rates varied across HLA loci, with DRB1 alleles showing the most associated TCRs and HLA-C alleles the fewest. The authors suggested that the approach could potentially be generalized to other disease states and immunological phenotypes. Because HLA typing was unavailable for some donors at each locus, only the typed subset was used in association tests. Because the 87-base-pair reads could not distinguish some IMGT-functional V segments, including TRBV6-2 and TRBV6-3, those segments were excluded. This cohort had only TCR beta chains sequenced, and the lack of alpha or paired-chain data limited which features could be detected. A group of highly shared sequence variants was considered likely to be a technical artifact of the sequencing pipeline. Roughly uniform sequencing depth across donors was assumed in presence/absence analyses, although this assumption may not hold. A later genetic analysis associated a missense DCLRE1C variant with V-gene and J-gene trimming of TCR beta chains, and an independent cohort replicated the association. Most TCR sequences were seen in very few donors, while some public TCRs were found in many individuals. When HLA alleles, especially DR and DQ, strongly co-occurred, TCR associations were difficult to assign to individual alleles. In a later analysis, most CMV-associated TCR beta chains were found to appear HLA-restricted, with HLA associations seemingly driven largely by CMV exposure. Immune exposure information for the cohort was limited to CMV serostatus. The study gave a list of 150 to 200 TCR beta chains associated with cytomegalovirus. In a later analysis, HLA-associated TCR beta chains showed more clonal expansion and lower generation probabilities than non-associated chains that were equally common. Linkage disequilibrium might explain the correlated functional status among segregating V segments, but an unknown experimental factor could not be ruled out. A few of the identified cytomegalovirus-associated TCR beta chains were confirmed in vitro to be specific for cytomegalovirus antigens. In a later genetic analysis, fewer N-insertions in productive TCRs were reported among donors in an Asian-associated ancestry cluster than the approximately 710-donor mean. The classifier was reported to diagnose cytomegalovirus status with high specificity and sensitivity in both the original and validation cohorts. A later analysis associated about 17,000 TCR beta sequences with specific HLA alleles at a false discovery rate of 0.05. In an earlier analysis of about 600 of the donors, most TCR beta V segments appeared in productive rearrangements about 90% or about 30% of the time, broadly matching IMGT annotations. Because counts were too low, 15 to 20 rarely observed V segments, including chromosome 9 orphons, were excluded from the earlier analysis of around 590 of the donors.

Libraries were prepared through the immunoSEQ multiplex PCR assay. For the multiplex PCR, a mixture combining 60 forward primers for TCR Vbeta segments and 13 reverse primers for TCR Jbeta segments was used. The CDR3 region of rearranged TCR beta genes was amplified from genomic DNA by a multiplex PCR assay. The Illumina HiSeq System was used to sequence the amplified TCR beta libraries as 87-base-pair reads. In the source study's methods: A later analysis counted about 82 million unique TCR beta chains across the 550 to 800 repertoires, and 10 million to 11 million of these chains were shared by at least two donors. Raw reads were error-corrected and collapsed into unique sequences with a nearest-neighbor algorithm that merged closely related sequences to remove PCR and sequencing errors. To assign V, D and J gene segments, CDR3 sequences were aligned to IMGT reference sequences. For a sequence to be retained, at least a six-nucleotide match to both a V gene segment and a J gene segment was required. Rearrangements were classified as productive when the CDR3 lacked stop codons and remained in frame with V and J, and all other rearrangements were classified as non-productive. Following IMGT convention, CDR3 was defined as the stretch from the second conserved V-encoded cysteine up to the conserved J-encoded phenylalanine. Sequences without an unambiguous match to a single V gene segment were excluded from the earlier analysis of a few hundred of the donors. In an earlier analysis of 587 of the donors, a V segment was called functional when productive rearrangements were above 56.7%, and segregating when the standard deviation between donors exceeded 5%. A statistical classification framework was built to diagnose cytomegalovirus status from the catalog of TCR beta chain sequences. In a later analysis, V and J genes were assigned by comparing TCR nucleotide sequences against IMGT/GENE-DB human TR gene sequences. The TCRdist pipeline was used in a later analysis to assign CDR3 sequences and most-parsimonious VDJ recombination scenarios. A later analysis defined each TCR beta chain by its CDR3 amino acid sequence plus V-gene family, and excluded reads lacking a unique V-gene family. As a way to deal with suspected cross-contamination and a sequencing artifact, a later analysis dropped over 550 nucleotide sequences that were highly shared and had low generation probability. A later analysis calculated a clonal expansion index for each public chain from normalized within-repertoire ranks of inferred template counts. In a later analysis, generation probabilities were computed with a VDJ recombination model fitted to out-of-frame rearrangements, and the resulting probabilities were checked against IGoR. In a later analysis, TCR-TCR, TCR-HLA and TCR-CMV co-occurrence was scored with hypergeometric tests, and a repertoire-size bias correction was applied to TCR pairs. A later analysis estimated false discovery rates by permuting HLA or CMV assignments 20 times. In a later analysis, co-occurring TCRs were grouped with DBSCAN, and TCRdist sequence similarity was added when clustering was performed within HLA-allele-positive subsets. Repertoires with fewer than 30,000 or more than 120,000 public chains were left out of co-occurrence clustering, as were five repertoires with anomalous nucleotide sharing. As stored in TCRdb, this immuneACCESS dataset retains in-frame rearrangements with V and J assigned. A fraction of the clones does not appear; measured against another copy, unresolved V genes explain less than half of the discrepancy, and the remainder lacks a known reason. The D gene and trimming were derived from the DNA, and the V and J assignments and clone size from that table. This sample lists roughly 120,000 clones; 60% to 85% were detected once. The top ten clones comprise 2.5% to 3.5% of the sample.

The cohort consisted of 650 to 700 healthy bone marrow donors. All cohort members were sampled while nominally healthy, although unrecorded immune exposures were likely present. The donor tested CMV seropositive and was one of the 289 seropositive cohort members. Each donor provided a peripheral blood sample, and peripheral blood mononuclear cells were used for TCR beta sequencing. The Qiagen DNeasy Blood Extraction Kit was used to extract genomic DNA from the blood cell samples. The material sequenced was PBMCs. The chain is made from TRBV27 and TRBJ2-5, with a tentative D gene TRBD1 over 5 matching bases. The receptor was isolated from a woman aged 40 to 55 in good health and CMV-seropositive. The CDR3 sequence is CASRRWGGQETQYF. The sequenced DNA is TGTGCCAGCAGAAGGTGGGGCGGTCAAGAGACCCAGTACTTC.